The 25 T cell receptor beta chains reported below all come from one sample, sequenced in a study of identifying expanded T cells in peripheral blood. The data were produced by immunoSEQ multiplex PCR, yet TCRdb's version contains in-frame clones alone and is incomplete. The sample holds approximately 86,000 clones; approximately 81% are singletons and the top ten take around 4%. Input material: blood. These receptors all come from a person aged 18-69 years in good health.

The chain links TRBV7-9 to TRBJ1-3; D gene ambiguous. V shed 5 bases and J shed 0 bases, with 14 bases lying between them. The CDR3 runs to 16 residues. Germline CDR1 and CDR2: SEHNR and FQNEAQ (reference sequence). The DNA of the CDR3 is TGTGCCAGCAGCGACCGGCCGAGCTTCTCTGGAAACACCATATATTTT. This codes for CASSDRPSFSGNTIYF.

J is TRBJ1-3 and V is TRBV18; D ambiguous. This CDR3 comprises 14 residues. V gave up 2 bases and J gave up 4 bases, with 9 bases separating them. Germline lookup yields CDR1 KGHSH and CDR2 LQKENI. CDR3 sequence reads: CASSPSAAGNTIYF. The CDR3 nucleotides are TGTGCCAGCTCACCATCGGCGGCCGGAAACACCATATATTTT.

This clone was seen once. The genes are TRBV18 and TRBJ1-2, with D possibly being TRBD1 (5 bases). Germline-derived CDR1 and CDR2 are KGHSH and LQKENI. The CDR3 has 14 residues. The V end was cut by 6 bases, the J end by 4 bases, with 15 bases between. The CDR3 bases are TGTGCCAGCTCTCGGGACCGCGAACTCTATGGCTACACCTTC. Amino acid sequence: CASSRDRELYGYTF.

The rearrangement joins TRBV11-2 to TRBJ1-1, with D possibly being TRBD1 (5 bases). The CDR3 has 15 amino acids. Germline CDR1 SGHAT, CDR2 FQNNGV. Trimming took 2 bases from V and 0 from J, leaving 10 bases between them. The CDR3 loop is CASSLLAGLNTEAFF. The CDR3 coding sequence is TGTGCCAGCAGCTTATTAGCAGGGCTGAACACTGAAGCTTTCTTT.

The chain links TRBV29-1 to TRBJ1-6; 7 nucleotides align to TRBD1. Looked up from germline, CDR1 is SQVTM and CDR2 is ANQGSEA. With 6 bases clipped from V and 14 bases from J, the junction kept 13 bases outside the gene matches. The CDR3 length is 13 residues. The chain's CDR3 is CSVSQGESGSLHF. The CDR3 nucleotides are TGCAGCGTCTCTCAGGGGGAGAGCGGATCCCTCCACTTT.

V gene TRBV7-2 combines with J gene TRBJ2-7, with TRBD1 matching 7 bases. CDR1 is SGHTA and CDR2 is FQGNSA in the germline V gene. The CDR3 sequence is 14 residues long. Germline trimming cut 3 bases from V and 6 bases from J; bases unmatched to any gene: 8. The CDR3 spells CASSLSRGSGEQYF. The CDR3 DNA is TGTGCCAGCAGCTTGTCCAGGGGGTCCGGCGAGCAGTACTTC.

J is TRBJ1-2 and V is TRBV11-2; 7 bases are a match to TRBD1. CDR1 SGHAT and CDR2 FQNNGV come from the germline V gene. CDR3 length: 14 amino acids. V shed 3 bases and J 8 bases; nucleotides not matched to a gene: 9. The CDR3 reads CASSLTQGGEGYTF. The DNA of the CDR3 is TGTGCCAGCAGCTTGACCCAGGGGGGAGAGGGCTACACCTTC.

The rearrangement joins TRBV10-3 to TRBJ1-1, with TRBD1 identical over 7 bases. Germline CDR1 ENHRY, CDR2 SYGVKD. The CDR3 totals 19 residues. The trim removed 4 bases at V and 1 base at J, leaving 18 bases unmatched. This CDR3 is CAISAGAEGQPLKNTEAFF. CDR3 DNA: TGTGCCATCAGTGCAGGAGCGGAGGGACAGCCTCTAAAGAACACTGAAGCTTTCTTT.

The chain couples TRBV5-1 to TRBJ2-1; the D gene could be TRBD1 or TRBD2 (5 bases each). The CDR3 runs to 17 residues. Looked up from germline, CDR1 is SGHRS and CDR2 is YFSETQ. Trimming shortened V by 4 bases and J by 5 bases, and 22 bases separated the two germline ends. The chain's CDR3 is CASSKTGTILDHNEQFF. In DNA, the CDR3 is TGCGCCAGCAGCAAAACCGGGACGATACTAGATCACAATGAGCAGTTCTTC.

The chain uses TRBV5-4 and TRBJ1-1; no clear D gene. The CDR3 consists of 13 residues. Germline V lookup: CDR1 SGHNT, CDR2 YYREEE (reference sequence). V gave up 2 bases and J gave up 4 bases, with 9 bases separating them. CDR3 bases: TGTGCCAGCAGCTTTGGGCTTGGCACTGAAGCTTTCTTT. This translates into CASSFGLGTEAFF.

J is TRBJ2-5 and V is TRBV2, with TRBD1 matching 8 bases. The junction had 5 bases not matched to a gene; V was cut back by 8 bases and J by 0 bases. The CDR3 consists of 14 residues. Germline V lookup: CDR1 SNHLY, CDR2 FYNNEI. As DNA, the CDR3 is TGTGCCAGCGCGACAGGGGTTTACCAAGAGACCCAGTACTTC. The encoded protein is CASATGVYQETQYF.

The chain combines TRBV5-8 with TRBJ2-5; D is perhaps TRBD1 or TRBD2 (5 bases each). Trimming took 1 base from V and 4 from J, leaving 20 bases between them. Germline CDR1 reads SGHTS; CDR2 reads YDEGEE. CDR3 size: 17 residues. As DNA, the CDR3 is TGTGCCAGCAGCTTGTCTCTGGGGCGGACCGAGGGAGAGACCCAGTACTTC. Protein sequence: CASSLSLGRTEGETQYF.

The chain combines TRBV7-3 with TRBJ2-2; D remains ambiguous. The V end lost 4 bases, the J end lost 8 bases, and 11 bases lay between the germline ends. This CDR3 has 13 amino acids. Germline CDR1 is SGHTA and CDR2 is FQGTGA. The CDR3 protein is CASSSQTWGELFF. The CDR3 DNA is TGTGCCAGCAGCTCGCAGACTTGGGGGGAGCTGTTTTTT.

The rearrangement links TRBV10-3 to TRBJ1-2; D may be TRBD1 (6 bases). CDR1 and CDR2 (germline): ENHRY, SYGVKD. With 3 bases removed from V and 1 base from J, the gap between germline ends came to 21 bases. There are 18 residues in the CDR3. The CDR3 protein is CAISDSFPPGQSNYGYTF. CDR3 bases: TGTGCCATCAGTGACTCATTCCCCCCGGGACAAAGTAACTATGGCTACACCTTC.

The V gene is TRBV27, the J gene TRBJ2-6, with D perhaps matching TRBD1 or TRBD2 (5 bases each). The V and J ends lost 2 bases and 3 bases respectively, with 11 bases between them. Per germline, CDR1 MNHEY and CDR2 SMNVEV (reference sequence). There are 16 residues in the CDR3. CDR3 sequence: CASSLGRGLGANVLTF. The CDR3, as DNA: TGTGCCAGCAGTTTAGGTCGGGGCCTTGGGGCCAACGTCCTGACTTTC.

The chain employs TRBV6-6 and TRBJ2-2; D is perhaps TRBD1 (6 bases). V was trimmed by 7 bases and J by 0 bases, leaving 12 bases between them. CDR1 is MNHNY and CDR2 is SVGAGI in the germline V gene (reference sequence). CDR3 length: 15 residues. The CDR3 here is CASTQPGANTGELFF. In DNA form, the CDR3 reads TGTGCCAGCACCCAACCAGGGGCGAACACCGGGGAGCTGTTTTTT.

The chain has TRBV7-8 and TRBJ2-7; TRBD2 might be the D (6 bases). Trimming left V 5 bases short and J 4 bases short, with 12 bases between. The CDR3 runs to 13 residues. Germline V gene data show CDR1 as SGHVS and CDR2 as FQNEAQ. In DNA form, the CDR3 reads TGTGCCAGCAGCCTTGCGGGACTTTACGAGCAGTACTTC. Protein product: CASSLAGLYEQYF.

The chain employs TRBV7-2 and TRBJ2-4, with 12 bases aligning to TRBD2. The CDR3 runs to 16 residues. The germline CDR1 and CDR2 sequences are SGHTA and FQGNSA. With 7 bases clipped from V and 3 bases from J, the junction kept 7 bases outside the gene matches. The CDR3 sequence: CASTLAGGRGKNIQYF. The CDR3, as DNA: TGTGCCAGCACGCTAGCGGGGGGGCGGGGCAAAAACATTCAGTACTTC.

The chain recombines TRBV5-4 with TRBJ2-3, with D tentatively TRBD1 or TRBD2 (5 bases each). The germline CDR1 and CDR2 sequences are SGHNT and YYREEE (reference sequence). The CDR3 runs 16 residues. Trimming stripped 3 bases from V and 2 bases from J, with 16 bases between. The chain's CDR3 is CASSSMRDGPTDTQYF. In nucleotides, the CDR3 is TGTGCCAGCAGCTCTATGAGGGACGGACCCACAGATACGCAGTATTTT. Drawing the rest from reference TRBV5-4 and TRBJ2-3, the complete variable domain is ETGVTQSPTHLIKTRGQQVTLRCSSQSGHNTVSWYQQALGQGPQFIFQYYREEENGRGNFPPRFSGLQFPNYSSELNVNALELDDSALYLCASSSMRDGPTDTQYFGPGTRLTVL.

CDR3 sequence: CASSLVGGYDYGYTF. Written as DNA, the CDR3 is TGTGCCAGCAGCTTAGTCGGGGGGTACGACTATGGCTACACCTTC. V is TRBV7-2 and J is TRBJ1-2, with D tentatively TRBD1 (5 bases). V was shortened by 1 base and J by 3 bases, with 12 bases between the two germline ends. Germline loops: CDR1 SGHTA, CDR2 FQGNSA. There are 15 residues in the CDR3.

There are a few counts of this clone. V and J are TRBV14 and TRBJ2-1; TRBD2 aligns across 11 bases. In germline, CDR1 is SGHDN, CDR2 FVKESK. CDR3 length: 19 residues. V was clipped by 1 base and J by 0 bases; unmatched bases: 8. CDR3 sequence reads: CASSQGPLAGGFSYNEQFF. CDR3 nucleotide sequence: TGTGCCAGCAGCCAAGGGCCCCTAGCGGGGGGATTCTCCTACAATGAGCAGTTCTTC.

In its sample, this clone was seen once. This chain joins TRBV27 and TRBJ2-3; TRBD1 aligns across 8 bases. V lost 5 bases, J lost 6 bases, and 13 bases stayed unmatched. CDR1 and CDR2 (germline): MNHEY, SMNVEV (reference sequence). This CDR3 is built from 16 residues. This CDR3 is CASSPESTGGGDTQYF. The CDR3 nucleotides read TGTGCCAGCAGTCCCGAATCAACAGGGGGTGGTGATACGCAGTATTTT.

The chain uses TRBV5-5 and TRBJ2-7; D not certain. Germline V CDR1 and CDR2: SGHKS, YYEKEE (reference sequence). V lost 0 bases and J lost 3, with 10 bases in between. The CDR3 is 14 residues long. The CDR3 DNA reads TGTGCCAGCAGCTTGGGACGGCTAGACTACGAGCAGTACTTC. This codes for CASSLGRLDYEQYF.

The chain employs TRBV5-1 and TRBJ1-1; D unclear. CDR1 is SGHRS, CDR2 YFSETQ, per germline. V was pared by 6 bases and J by 0 bases, with 12 bases between. The CDR3 contains 14 residues. CDR3 DNA: TGCGCCAGCACTCCCGGCCCCATGAACACTGAAGCTTTCTTT. This gives the protein CASTPGPMNTEAFF.

The CDR3, as DNA: TGTGCCAGCAGCCAAGGCCAGGGAGGCTATGGCTACACCTTC. This translates into CASSQGQGGYGYTF. The chain combines TRBV4-2 with TRBJ1-2; a weak D match, TRBD1 (5 bases). Germline assignment: CDR1 LGHNA and CDR2 YNFKEQ. The CDR3 covers 14 residues. Trimming shortened V by 1 base and J by 4 bases, and 10 bases separated the two germline ends.